The 26 T cell receptor beta chains below all came from one sample that was sequenced in a study of cytomegalovirus exposure and HLA in healthy donors. Primers: 60 Vbeta forward and 13 Jbeta reverse. Here immunoSEQ multiplex PCR was the method, and the copy in TCRdb shows in-frame clones only, minus some. Here the sample spans about 80,000 clones, approximately 62% being singletons. Specimen: PBMCs. The source is a male donor in good health and CMV-seropositive.

In regard to this clone: Other DNA variants within this sample encode the same CDR3. The chain uses TRBV19 and TRBJ2-2; the match to TRBD1 covers 9 bases. The V and J ends lost 3 bases and 0 bases, in that order; junction bases with no gene match: 2. The germline V gene has CDR1 LNHDA and CDR2 SQIVND (reference sequence). This CDR3 contains 16 residues. CDR3 DNA: TGTGCCAGTAGTATTGGACAGGGGACGAACACCGGGGAGCTGTTTTTT. It translates to CASSIGQGTNTGELFF.

V and J are TRBV6-5 and TRBJ2-7; possibly TRBD1 for D (5 bases). Trimming removed 4 bases from V and 2 bases from J, with 12 bases in between. CDR3 length: 14 residues. The germline CDR1 and CDR2 sequences are MNHEY and SVGAGI. The CDR3 loop is CASSFGDSAYEQYF. CDR3 in DNA: TGTGCCAGCAGTTTCGGCGACAGTGCCTACGAGCAGTACTTC.

This clone showed up just once. J is TRBJ1-1 and V is TRBV7-2; the match to TRBD1 covers 7 bases. This CDR3 region has 13 residues. The germline V gene encodes CDR1 SGHTA and CDR2 FQGNSA. The J segment lost 6 bases and the V segment lost 1 base, leaving 2 bases of the junction unmatched. CDR3 DNA sequence: TGTGCCAGCAGCTTAGGGACAGGAGCTGAAGCTTTCTTT. This gives the protein CASSLGTGAEAFF.

The rearrangement uses TRBV5-4 and TRBJ2-5; TRBD2 agrees at 11 bases. Germline CDR1 and CDR2: SGHNT and YYREEE (reference sequence). CDR3 length: 17 amino acids. The junction had 9 bases not matched to a gene; V was cut back by 4 bases and J by 1 base. The CDR3 DNA reads as TGTGCCAGCAGCCTGGTGCTAGCGGGGGGCCTCCAAGAGACCCAGTACTTC. It codes for CASSLVLAGGLQETQYF.

The chain employs TRBV11-2 and TRBJ2-3; no definite D call. The germline V gene has CDR1 SGHAT and CDR2 FQNNGV. The V end lost 5 bases, the J end lost 1 base, and 13 bases lay between the germline ends. This CDR3 region has 15 residues. As DNA, the CDR3 is TGTGCCAGCAGCCCCGTCGTCGGAGGCACAGATACGCAGTATTTT. Amino acids: CASSPVVGGTDTQYF.

The rearrangement links TRBV30 to TRBJ1-5; D might be TRBD1 (5 bases). Germline V gives CDR1 GTSNPN, CDR2 SVGIG (reference sequence). Trimming pared 1 base from V and 4 bases from J, leaving 8 bases between. This CDR3 region has 13 residues. The CDR3: CAWSEGRNQPQHF. As DNA, the CDR3 is TGTGCCTGGAGTGAGGGGCGTAATCAGCCCCAGCATTTT.

V gene TRBV5-5 combines with J gene TRBJ2-7; TRBD1 might be the D (6 bases). Germline V gene data show CDR1 as SGHKS and CDR2 as YYEKEE (reference sequence). CDR3 length equals 13 residues. V was cut by 8 bases and J by 4 bases, with 16 bases left in between. CDR3: CARRRTVHYEQYF. The CDR3, as DNA: TGTGCCAGGCGGAGGACAGTTCATTACGAGCAGTACTTC.

The chain links TRBV5-1 to TRBJ2-2, with 9 bases that match TRBD2. This CDR3 has 16 amino acids. V lost 9 bases to trimming and J lost 0 bases; unmatched junction nucleotides: 9. CDR1 is SGHRS and CDR2 is YFSETQ in the germline V gene. The CDR3 nucleotides are TGCGCCACCCAGAGGGTAGCGGGGGCGAACACCGGGGAGCTGTTTTTT. It yields the protein CATQRVAGANTGELFF.

This clone was found a few times. The rearrangement uses TRBV7-8 and TRBJ2-4; D might be TRBD2 (6 bases). The germline gives CDR1 SGHVS, CDR2 FQNEAQ. The CDR3 runs 14 residues. Trimming pared 3 bases from V and 2 bases from J, leaving 8 bases between. CDR3 region: CASSLGGTKNIQYF. CDR3 in DNA: TGTGCCAGCAGCTTGGGGGGAACCAAAAACATTCAGTACTTC.

About this clone itself: The sample has other DNA sequences that encode this CDR3 too. This chain joins TRBV9 and TRBJ2-7, with 10 positions matching TRBD2. J lost 6 bases, V lost 2 bases, and 8 bases had no gene match. Germline CDR1 is SGDLS and CDR2 is YYNGEE. The CDR3 extends over 15 amino acids. The chain's CDR3 is CASSVGSGGASEQYF. CDR3 DNA sequence: TGTGCCAGCAGCGTGGGAAGCGGGGGGGCGAGCGAGCAGTACTTC. The full variable domain, in which reference TRBV9 and TRBJ2-7 provide the parts outside the CDR3, is DSGVTQTPKHLITATGQRVTLRCSPRSGDLSVYWYQQSLDQGLQFLIQYYNGEERAKGNILERFSAQQFPDLHSELNLSSLELGDSALYFCASSVGSGGASEQYFGPGTRLTVT.

This clone was observed a few times. CDR3 region: CAWRRLAGTEAFF. Here the CDR3 DNA reads TGTGCCTGGAGACGACTCGCGGGCACTGAAGCTTTCTTT. The genes are TRBV30 and TRBJ1-1, with D unclear. CDR3 size: 13 residues. The germline CDR1 and CDR2 sequences are GTSNPN and SVGIG (reference sequence). The V and J ends lost 3 bases and 4 bases respectively, with 12 bases between them.

V gene TRBV7-2 combines with J gene TRBJ1-5, with 10 bases aligning to TRBD1. V trimming: 5 bases; J trimming: 7 bases; junction bases outside the gene matches: 11. The V gene's germline CDR1 is SGHTA and CDR2 FQGNSA. The CDR3 covers 16 residues. CDR3 in amino acids: CASSPRPGQGFQPQHF. The CDR3 nucleotides read TGTGCCAGCAGCCCTCGACCGGGACAGGGGTTCCAGCCCCAGCATTTT.

The rearrangement joins TRBV2 to TRBJ1-2; 7 bases line up with TRBD1. The V and J ends lost 7 bases and 8 bases, in that order; junction bases with no gene match: 7. This CDR3 comprises 12 residues. Germline CDR1 SNHLY, CDR2 FYNNEI. The CDR3, as DNA: TGTGCCAGCATCCTAGACAGGGAGGGCTACACCTTC. It encodes CASILDREGYTF.

This clone was seen just once. The chain links TRBV9 to TRBJ2-3; 9 positions agree with TRBD2. Germline values: CDR1 SGDLS, CDR2 YYNGEE. The trim removed 4 bases at V and 2 bases at J, leaving 5 bases unmatched. The CDR3 runs to 15 residues. CDR3 nucleotide sequence: TGTGCCAGCAGCTACAGCGGGGGGCTCACAGATACGCAGTATTTT. It encodes CASSYSGGLTDTQYF.

In nucleotides, the CDR3 is TGTGCCACCCCGGCGGACAGGGCCTACGAGCAGTACTTC. Its protein is CATPADRAYEQYF. V is TRBV6-1 and J is TRBJ2-7, with TRBD1 matching 8 bases. This CDR3 region has 13 residues. The germline CDR1 and CDR2 sequences are MNHNS and SASEGT. V trimming: 10 bases; J trimming: 2 bases; junction bases outside the gene matches: 7.

The J gene is TRBJ2-7, the V gene TRBV6-1; TRBD2 aligns across 8 bases. V lost 5 bases to trimming and J lost 3 bases; unmatched junction nucleotides: 6. CDR1 is MNHNS, CDR2 SASEGT, per germline. The CDR3 sequence is 14 residues long. The DNA for the CDR3 is TGTGCCAGCAGTACTAGCGGAGCCTTCTACGAGCAGTACTTC. It specifies CASSTSGAFYEQYF.

This clone occurred a few times. V is TRBV11-2 and J is TRBJ2-6; 8 bases line up with TRBD2. Trimming took 7 bases from V and 0 from J; bases not matched to a gene: 14. The CDR3 has 19 residues. Germline V gene data show CDR1 as SGHAT and CDR2 as FQNNGV. The CDR3 bases are TGTGCCAGCACCCCTCGGGGGGGTAGCCCCGACTCTGGGGCCAACGTCCTGACTTTC. This sequence encodes CASTPRGGSPDSGANVLTF.

The chain uses TRBV6-6 and TRBJ2-3; maybe TRBD1 (6 bases). Trimming removed 5 bases from V and 1 base from J, with 13 bases in between. Per the germline V gene, CDR1 is MNHNY and CDR2 is SVGAGI (reference sequence). The CDR3 is made up of 15 amino acids. CDR3: CASSRGRGRTDTQYF. The CDR3 coding sequence is TGTGCCAGCAGTCGGGGCAGGGGCCGCACAGATACGCAGTATTTT.

The chain employs TRBV5-1 and TRBJ1-4; TRBD1 is a possible D gene (5 bases). V was clipped by 0 bases and J by 7 bases, with 19 bases between them. The germline CDR1 and CDR2 sequences are SGHRS and YFSETQ. The CDR3 is made up of 17 amino acids. For the CDR3, the DNA is TGCGCCAGCAGCTTGGCAATATCCGGGGGAGTAGGTGAAAAACTGTTTTTT. Translating gives CASSLAISGGVGEKLFF.

This clone was found a few times. The V call is TRBV11-2, the J call TRBJ2-7; weak D call: TRBD1 (6 bases). The CDR3 contains 12 residues. Germline assignment: CDR1 SGHAT and CDR2 FQNNGV. Trimming removed 7 bases from V and 6 bases from J, with 13 bases in between. The CDR3 region has the DNA TGTGCCAGCATCCACAGGGAAGGCGAGCAGTACTTC. Its protein product is CASIHREGEQYF.

The rearrangement uses TRBV15 and TRBJ1-2; possibly TRBD1 for D (5 bases). The CDR3 contains 14 residues. Deletions cut 0 bases from V and 7 bases from J, with 12 bases between. CDR1 and CDR2 (germline): LNHNV, YYDKDF (reference sequence). CDR3 bases: TGTGCCACCAGCAGAGAAGCAGGGATTGGTGGCTACACCTTC. Protein sequence: CATSREAGIGGYTF. Full variable domain (outside the CDR3, taken from reference TRBV15 and TRBJ1-2): DAMVIQNPRYQVTQFGKPVTLSCSQTLNHNVMYWYQQKSSQAPKLLFHYYDKDFNNEADTPDNFQSRRPNTSFCFLDIRSPGLGDTAMYLCATSREAGIGGYTFGSGTRLTVV.

The J gene is TRBJ1-2, the V gene TRBV2; 8 bases match TRBD1. V trimming: 3 bases; J trimming: 4 bases; junction bases outside the gene matches: 7. Germline V gene sequence: CDR1 SNHLY, CDR2 FYNNEI. CDR3 size: 15 residues. The CDR3 coding sequence is TGTGCCAGCAGTGATGGGGCAGGGGGCGCCTATGGCTACACCTTC. Translating gives CASSDGAGGAYGYTF.

The CDR3 sequence is CASSPPSGESETQYF. The CDR3 coding sequence is TGCGCCAGCAGCCCACCTAGCGGGGAGTCGGAGACCCAGTACTTC. The chain uses TRBV5-1 and TRBJ2-5, with 9 bases fitting TRBD2. Germline CDR1 reads SGHRS; CDR2 reads YFSETQ. CDR3 size: 15 residues. V shed 4 bases and J 5 bases; nucleotides not matched to a gene: 9.

This clone showed up just a few times. This chain connects TRBV2 to TRBJ1-2; a possible D gene is TRBD1 (5 bases). V lost 3 bases to trimming and J lost 14 bases, with 25 bases between them. Germline CDR1 reads SNHLY; CDR2 reads FYNNEI. The CDR3 extends over 15 amino acids. The CDR3 region is CASSEESGTERLSTF. In DNA form, the CDR3 reads TGTGCCAGCAGTGAGGAGTCCGGGACTGAGCGGTTATCGACCTTC.

This chain links TRBV7-9 with TRBJ2-1, with 8 bases lining up with TRBD2. V was pared by 1 base and J by 6 bases, with 5 bases of the junction left unmatched. The CDR3 is 15 residues long. Germline V gene data show CDR1 as SEHNR and CDR2 as FQNEAQ (reference sequence). CDR3 nucleotides: TGTGCCAGCAGCTTAGGAGCGGGGGCCCCCAATGAGCAGTTCTTC. This translates into CASSLGAGAPNEQFF. The whole variable domain, filled in from reference TRBV7-9 and TRBJ2-1, reads DTGVSQNPRHKITKRGQNVTFRCDPISEHNRLYWYRQTLGQGPEFLTYFQNEAQLEKSRLLSDRFSAERPKGSFSTLEIQRTEQGDSAMYLCASSLGAGAPNEQFFGPGTRLTVL.

This chain uses TRBV7-3 with TRBJ2-3, with 10 bases identical to TRBD2. The germline gives CDR1 SGHTA, CDR2 FQGTGA. The CDR3 spans 16 residues. V was clipped by 5 bases and J by 0 bases; unmatched bases: 5. The CDR3 reads CASSPGLAASTDTQYF. CDR3 DNA: TGTGCCAGCAGCCCCGGACTAGCGGCTAGCACAGATACGCAGTATTTT. Using reference TRBV7-3 and TRBJ2-3 for the parts outside the CDR3, the full variable domain is GAGVSQTPSNKVTEKGKYVELRCDPISGHTALYWYRQSLGQGPEFLIYFQGTGAADDSGLPNDRFFAVRPEGSVSTLKIQRTERGDSAVYLCASSPGLAASTDTQYFGPGTRLTVL.